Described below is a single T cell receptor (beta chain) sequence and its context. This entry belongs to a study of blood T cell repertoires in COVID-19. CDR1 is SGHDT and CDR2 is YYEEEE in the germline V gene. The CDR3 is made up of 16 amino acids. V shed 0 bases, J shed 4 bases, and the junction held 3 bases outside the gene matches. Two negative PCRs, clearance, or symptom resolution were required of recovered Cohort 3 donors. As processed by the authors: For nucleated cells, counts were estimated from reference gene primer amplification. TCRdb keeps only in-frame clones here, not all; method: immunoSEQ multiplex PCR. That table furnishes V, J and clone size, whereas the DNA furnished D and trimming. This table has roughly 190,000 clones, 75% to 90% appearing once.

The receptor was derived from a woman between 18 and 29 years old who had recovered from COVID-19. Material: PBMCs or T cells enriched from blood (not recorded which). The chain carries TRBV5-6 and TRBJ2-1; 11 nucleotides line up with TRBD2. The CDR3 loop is CASSLEPSGRYNEQFF. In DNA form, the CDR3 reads TGTGCCAGCAGCTTGGAGCCTAGCGGGAGGTACAATGAGCAGTTCTTC.